This entry lists 20 T cell receptor beta chains sequenced from one sample in a study of shared clonotypes between healthy human individuals. TCRdb's table, derived via immunoSEQ multiplex PCR, lists solely in-frame clones and lacks some. This sample has some 500,000 clones; roughly 78% occur once, and the top ten carry about an eighth. Sequenced sample: PBMCs. Every receptor here comes from a middle-aged woman in good health. Some clones in this sample may be carry-over from other donors' samples.

The chain joins TRBV5-1 to TRBJ2-1; no firm D call. CDR3 length: 13 amino acids. Per the germline V gene, CDR1 is SGHRS and CDR2 is YFSETQ. Trimming stripped 5 bases from V and 0 bases from J, with 6 bases between. For the CDR3, the DNA is TGCGCCAGCAGTTACGGCTCCTACAATGAGCAGTTCTTC. It codes for CASSYGSYNEQFF.

This chain connects TRBV11-3 to TRBJ2-7; D remains unclear. The CDR3 runs 11 residues. Germline V gives CDR1 SGHNT, CDR2 YENEEA. The ends were cut back, 4 bases at V and 7 bases at J, with 8 bases in the middle. The CDR3 region is CASSSNGEQYF. The CDR3 DNA sequence: TGTGCCAGCAGCTCAAACGGGGAGCAGTACTTC.

J is TRBJ2-7 and V is TRBV7-3, with unresolved D. Germline CDR1 reads SGHTA; CDR2 reads FQGTGA. The ends were cut back, 5 bases at V and 6 bases at J, with 17 bases in the middle. The length of the CDR3 is 14 residues. CDR3 DNA sequence: TGTGCCAGCAGCACTGACCCCCACCAACGCGAGCAGTACTTC. This sequence encodes CASSTDPHQREQYF.

The chain combines TRBV4-1 with TRBJ2-1, with 10 nucleotides matching TRBD2. Per the germline V gene, CDR1 is MGHRA and CDR2 is YSYEKL. This CDR3 spans 16 amino acids. V gave up 4 bases and J gave up 9 bases; unmatched junction bases: 12. The CDR3 region has the DNA TGCGCCAGCAGCCCTACCGCTAGCGGGAGAGCCAGTGAGCAGTTCTTC. This codes for CASSPTASGRASEQFF.

The chain carries TRBV18 and TRBJ2-7, with D perhaps matching TRBD1 or TRBD2 (5 bases each). The CDR3 is made up of 15 amino acids. Trimming took off 0 bases at V and 0 bases at J, with 9 bases between the two ends. The germline V gene encodes CDR1 KGHSH and CDR2 LQKENI. CDR3 sequence: CASSPPRGTSYEQYF. Here the CDR3 DNA reads TGTGCCAGCTCACCACCGAGGGGAACCTCCTACGAGCAGTACTTC.

The gene calls are TRBV19 and TRBJ2-3; a possible D gene is TRBD1 (6 bases). CDR1 and CDR2 from the germline V gene are LNHDA and SQIVND (reference sequence). Deletions cut 8 bases from V and 6 bases from J, with 18 bases between. The CDR3 is 14 residues long. The chain's CDR3 is CASAKPGVLDTQYF. CDR3 DNA sequence: TGTGCCAGTGCGAAGCCAGGGGTTTTGGATACGCAGTATTTT.

Many counts were recorded for this clone. J is TRBJ2-1 and V is TRBV11-2; 13 nucleotides align to TRBD2. Germline V gene lookup returns CDR1 SGHAT and CDR2 FQNNGV. Trimming removed 5 bases from V and 9 bases from J; junction bases left unmatched: 4. This CDR3 contains 14 residues. CDR3 sequence: CASSGRTSGSEQFF. In nucleotides, the CDR3 is TGTGCCAGCAGCGGACGGACTAGCGGGAGTGAGCAGTTCTTC.

The chain joins TRBV18 to TRBJ2-3, with unresolved D. Trimming shortened V by 2 bases and J by 6 bases, and 15 bases separated the two germline ends. The V gene's germline CDR1 is KGHSH and CDR2 LQKENI. The CDR3 runs to 15 residues. The CDR3 nucleotides read TGTGCCAGCTCACCATCGTCCCCTGTCGGGGATACGCAGTATTTT. This translates into CASSPSSPVGDTQYF.

Details on this clone: A much larger clone lies one base from this, so it may be a read error. The gene calls are TRBV7-9 and TRBJ2-3; no clear D. V gave up 5 bases and J gave up 0 bases, with 3 bases separating them. The CDR3 covers 12 residues. Germline V gene data show CDR1 as SEHNR and CDR2 as FQNEAQ (reference sequence). The CDR3 coding sequence is TGTGCCAGCAGCCAAAGCACAGATACGCAGTATTTT. This encodes CASSQSTDTQYF.

This clone showed up just once. The rearrangement links TRBV6-6 to TRBJ1-1; perhaps TRBD1 as D (5 bases). The V end lost 5 bases, the J end lost 3 bases, and 10 bases lay between the germline ends. Germline lookup yields CDR1 MNHNY and CDR2 SVGAGI (reference sequence). The CDR3 spans 13 residues. CDR3 sequence: CASSVEGHTEAFF. Written as DNA, the CDR3 is TGTGCCAGCAGTGTTGAGGGACACACTGAAGCTTTCTTT.

The rearrangement joins TRBV5-1 to TRBJ2-7; 9 nucleotides match TRBD2. The CDR3 consists of 16 residues. V was pared by 4 bases and J by 4 bases, with 12 bases of the junction left unmatched. Germline V lookup: CDR1 SGHRS, CDR2 YFSETQ. The CDR3 spells CASSPPGGSGSYEQYF. The CDR3 nucleotides are TGCGCCAGCAGCCCGCCTGGTGGTAGCGGGAGTTACGAGCAGTACTTC.

The chain carries TRBV6-5 and TRBJ1-5; possible D gene TRBD1, 5 bases. This CDR3 contains 15 residues. The germline gives CDR1 MNHEY, CDR2 SVGAGI. V was clipped by 5 bases and J by 2 bases, with 13 bases between them. This chain's CDR3 is CASSSQGYGNQPQHF. CDR3 in DNA: TGTGCCAGCAGTAGTCAGGGATATGGCAATCAGCCCCAGCATTTT.

Comment on this clone: It differs at one base from a far larger clone, so likely a read error. The chain joins TRBV7-9 to TRBJ1-1; D is perhaps TRBD1 (5 bases). This CDR3 region has 13 residues. CDR1 and CDR2 (germline): SEHNR, FQNEAQ (reference sequence). The V end was cut by 5 bases, the J end by 1 base, with 8 bases between. The CDR3 loop is CASSQGQNTEAFF. The CDR3 DNA reads TGTGCCAGCAGCCAAGGACAGAACACTGAAGCTTTCTTT.

This clone came up a few times. V usage is TRBV7-6 and J usage is TRBJ1-2, with D possibly TRBD1 on 5 matching bases. CDR3 size: 15 residues. With 1 base removed from V and 4 bases from J, the gap between germline ends came to 13 bases. CDR1 SGHVS and CDR2 FNYEAQ come from the germline V gene. The CDR3 sequence is CASSLGGTGSYGYTF. DNA of the CDR3: TGTGCCAGCAGCTTAGGGGGGACGGGGTCCTATGGCTACACCTTC.

This rearrangement joins TRBV7-2 to TRBJ1-1, with 9 bases that match TRBD1. J lost 5 bases, V lost 5 bases, and 6 bases had no gene match. Germline V gives CDR1 SGHTA, CDR2 FQGNSA. The CDR3 runs to 14 residues. CDR3 residues: CASSPQGALTEAFF. Written as DNA, the CDR3 is TGTGCCAGCAGCCCACAGGGGGCGCTGACTGAAGCTTTCTTT.

This chain links TRBV6-6 with TRBJ2-5; D gene ambiguous. Trimming left V 5 bases short and J 4 bases short, with 11 bases between. Germline V gene lookup returns CDR1 MNHNY and CDR2 SVGAGI (reference sequence). This CDR3 is 13 amino acids long. The DNA of the CDR3 is TGTGCCAGCAGTACCGCCCGGCCAGAGACCCAGTACTTC. It yields the protein CASSTARPETQYF.

For this clone: Additional DNA sequences in this sample encode the identical CDR3. The chain links TRBV9 to TRBJ1-2; 10 nucleotides agree with TRBD1. CDR1 and CDR2 (germline): SGDLS, YYNGEE. The CDR3 sequence is 14 residues long. V lost 0 bases to trimming and J lost 8 bases; unmatched junction nucleotides: 4. The CDR3 spells CASSVGQGARGYTF. For the CDR3, the DNA is TGTGCCAGCAGCGTAGGACAGGGGGCGCGAGGCTACACCTTC.

Note on this clone: At one end, the junction sequence differs from germline, possibly due to a read error. The chain recombines TRBV27 with TRBJ2-2; TRBD2 is a possible D gene (5 bases). This CDR3 is 13 amino acids long. The V gene's germline CDR1 is MNHEY and CDR2 SMNVEV (reference sequence). CDR3 DNA sequence: TGTGCCTGCAGGAGAGGGATCTCCGGGGAGCTGTTTTTT. It is translated as CACRRGISGELFF.

This chain connects TRBV10-3 to TRBJ2-7, with 9 nucleotides matching TRBD2. From germline, CDR1 is ENHRY and CDR2 SYGVKD. The J segment lost 3 bases and the V segment lost 0 bases, leaving 6 bases of the junction unmatched. The CDR3 is made up of 16 amino acids. CDR3 nucleotides: TGTGCCATCAGTGAGTCAAGCGGGAGGATCGGCTACGAGCAGTACTTC. This encodes CAISESSGRIGYEQYF.

The chain couples TRBV27 to TRBJ2-7; D is uncertain. The CDR3 consists of 14 residues. The germline V gene encodes CDR1 MNHEY and CDR2 SMNVEV (reference sequence). V gave up 5 bases and J gave up 0 bases, with 11 bases separating them. This CDR3 reads CASSPELLSYEQYF. The CDR3 nucleotides are TGTGCCAGCAGTCCGGAACTCCTCTCCTACGAGCAGTACTTC.